These 2 T cell receptor beta chains originate from one sample sequenced in a study of control samples from healthy donors and cancer patients. Profiling relied on immunoSEQ multiplex PCR, and the TCRdb table lists in-frame clones only, not all of them. The data contain 130,000 or so clones, around 89% of them singletons. Sequences were obtained from blood. The receptors originated from a man aged 45-65 years in good health.

CDR3 residues: CASSLVRGANYGYTF. DNA for the CDR3: TGTGCCAGCAGCTTGGTCAGGGGCGCTAACTATGGCTACACCTTC. J is TRBJ1-2 and V is TRBV7-9; perhaps TRBD1 as D (6 bases). V gave up 3 bases and J gave up 0 bases, with 11 bases separating them. CDR1 is SEHNR and CDR2 is FQNEAQ in the germline V gene (reference sequence). This CDR3 has 15 residues.

The chain employs TRBV7-9 and TRBJ1-2; 9 bases line up with TRBD1. Trimming removed 5 bases from V and 5 bases from J; junction bases left unmatched: 12. The CDR3 contains 16 residues. Looked up from germline, CDR1 is SEHNR and CDR2 is FQNEAQ (reference sequence). CDR3 sequence reads: CASSPGQGRLHYGYTF. For the CDR3, the DNA is TGTGCCAGCAGCCCTGGACAGGGGCGCCTACATTATGGCTACACCTTC.